The present T cell receptor beta chain was sequenced within a study of blood T cell repertoires in COVID-19. The assay was immunoSEQ multiplex PCR, and TCRdb's table has in-frame clones only and misses some. The sample records about 360,000 clones, more than 75% being singletons. This CDR3 comprises 16 residues. The J segment lost 2 bases and the V segment lost 4 bases, leaving 7 bases of the junction unmatched. Germline V lookup: CDR1 LGHDT, CDR2 YNNKEL (reference sequence). The sequence derives from a man under 40 who had recovered from COVID-19. The J gene is TRBJ2-5, the V gene TRBV3-1 (or the pseudogene TRBV3-2); the match to TRBD2 covers 10 bases. The sample comprised PBMCs or T cells enriched from blood (not recorded which). In nucleotides, the CDR3 is TGTGCCAGCAGCCTCTCCGGGACTAGCGTGCAAGAGACCCAGTACTTC. Translated: CASSLSGTSVQETQYF.